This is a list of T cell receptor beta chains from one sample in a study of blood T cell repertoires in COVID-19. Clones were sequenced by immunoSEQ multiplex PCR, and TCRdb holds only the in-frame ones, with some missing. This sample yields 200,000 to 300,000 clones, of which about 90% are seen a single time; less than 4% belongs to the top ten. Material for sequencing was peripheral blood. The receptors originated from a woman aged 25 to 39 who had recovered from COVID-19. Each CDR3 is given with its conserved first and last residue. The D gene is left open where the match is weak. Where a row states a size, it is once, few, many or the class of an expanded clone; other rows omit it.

cdr3_aa: CASSLAHITGGNPYEQYF
cdr3_nt: TGTGCCAGCAGTTTAGCCCACATCACAGGGGGGAATCCCTACGAGCAGTACTTC
d_call: TRBD1
v_call: TRBV27
clone_size: NA
j_call: TRBJ2-7

cdr3_aa: CASSYGTTNIQYF
cdr3_nt: TGTGCCAGCAGTTACGGGACAACTAACATTCAGTACTTC
d_call: NA
v_call: TRBV2
clone_size: NA
j_call: TRBJ2-4

cdr3_aa: CASSNRLAGDLRGSYEQYF
cdr3_nt: TGTGCCAGCAGCAATCGACTAGCGGGGGACCTACGGGGGTCCTACGAGCAGTACTTC
d_call: TRBD2
v_call: TRBV2
clone_size: once
j_call: TRBJ2-7

cdr3_aa: CASSLWRAEQYF
cdr3_nt: TGTGCCAGCAGTTTATGGAGAGCCGAGCAGTACTTC
d_call: NA
v_call: TRBV12-3/TRBV12-4
clone_size: NA
j_call: TRBJ2-7

cdr3_aa: CASSSGRGATAMEIDGYTF
cdr3_nt: TGCGCCAGCAGCTCGGGTCGGGGGGCCACTGCAATGGAGATAGATGGCTACACCTTC
d_call: NA
v_call: TRBV5-1
clone_size: NA
j_call: TRBJ1-2

cdr3_aa: CASKRGALQETQYF
cdr3_nt: TGTGCCAGCAAGCGGGGGGCCCTCCAAGAGACCCAGTACTTC
d_call: TRBD2
v_call: TRBV6-5
clone_size: NA
j_call: TRBJ2-5

cdr3_aa: CASSTGTGGSEQYF
cdr3_nt: TGTGCCAGCAGCACCGGGACAGGGGGAAGCGAGCAGTACTTC
d_call: TRBD1
v_call: TRBV5-6
clone_size: NA
j_call: TRBJ2-7

cdr3_aa: CASSSPGSYEQYF
cdr3_nt: TGTGCCAGCAGTTCCCCAGGGTCCTACGAGCAGTACTTC
d_call: NA
v_call: TRBV27
clone_size: once
j_call: TRBJ2-7

cdr3_aa: CASSYGARVTGTEAFF
cdr3_nt: TGTGCCAGCAGTTACGGAGCCAGGGTAACTGGCACTGAAGCTTTCTTT
d_call: NA
v_call: TRBV6-2/TRBV6-3
clone_size: NA
j_call: TRBJ1-1

cdr3_aa: CATEMGRGLAGDYEQFF
cdr3_nt: TGTGCCACCGAGATGGGTCGGGGACTAGCGGGGGATTATGAGCAGTTCTTC
d_call: TRBD2
v_call: TRBV15
clone_size: many
j_call: TRBJ2-1

cdr3_aa: CASSVGAGNYEQYF
cdr3_nt: TGTGCCAGCAGCGTAGGGGCGGGGAATTACGAGCAGTACTTC
d_call: NA
v_call: TRBV9
clone_size: NA
j_call: TRBJ2-7

cdr3_aa: CAISDRGGQETQYF
cdr3_nt: TGTGCCATCAGTGATCGAGGGGGCCAAGAGACCCAGTACTTC
d_call: NA
v_call: TRBV10-3
clone_size: few
j_call: TRBJ2-5

cdr3_aa: CASSPRGSGGAEETQYF
cdr3_nt: TGTGCCAGCAGCCCAAGGGGCAGCGGGGGGGCCGAAGAGACCCAGTACTTC
d_call: NA
v_call: TRBV21-1
clone_size: NA
j_call: TRBJ2-5

cdr3_aa: CASSEGSGQIYEQYF
cdr3_nt: TGTGCCAGCAGTGAAGGCTCGGGACAGATCTACGAGCAGTACTTC
d_call: TRBD1
v_call: TRBV2
clone_size: NA
j_call: TRBJ2-7

cdr3_aa: CSAPITGNLNTEAFF
cdr3_nt: TGCAGCGCCCCGATCACAGGCAACTTGAACACTGAAGCTTTCTTT
d_call: NA
v_call: TRBV29-1
clone_size: NA
j_call: TRBJ1-1

cdr3_aa: CASSPPGGGGYTF
cdr3_nt: TGTGCCAGCAGTCCGCCGGGAGGGGGCGGCTACACCTTC
d_call: TRBD1
v_call: TRBV6-6
clone_size: NA
j_call: TRBJ1-2

cdr3_aa: CSVGRIGNEKLFF
cdr3_nt: TGCAGCGTCGGCAGGATTGGGAATGAAAAACTGTTTTTT
d_call: NA
v_call: TRBV29-1
clone_size: NA
j_call: TRBJ1-4

cdr3_aa: CASSPIPGLVADTQYF
cdr3_nt: TGTGCCAGCTCACCGATTCCGGGACTAGTGGCAGATACGCAGTATTTT
d_call: TRBD2
v_call: TRBV18
clone_size: NA
j_call: TRBJ2-3

cdr3_aa: CASSPNPQGASTDTQYF
cdr3_nt: TGTGCCAGCAGCCCGAACCCACAGGGGGCTAGCACAGATACGCAGTATTTT
d_call: TRBD1
v_call: TRBV7-2
clone_size: NA
j_call: TRBJ2-3

cdr3_aa: CASSLTSRLNTEAFF
cdr3_nt: TGTGCCAGCAGCTTAACATCCCGCCTGAACACTGAAGCTTTCTTT
d_call: NA
v_call: TRBV7-9
clone_size: NA
j_call: TRBJ1-1

cdr3_aa: CASSQWAGEVWNTEAFF
cdr3_nt: TGTGCCAGCAGCCAATGGGCAGGGGAAGTGTGGAACACTGAAGCTTTCTTT
d_call: NA
v_call: TRBV4-2
clone_size: NA
j_call: TRBJ1-1

cdr3_aa: CASSFQGSTDTQYF
cdr3_nt: TGTGCCAGCAGCTTCCAGGGAAGCACAGATACGCAGTATTTT
d_call: NA
v_call: TRBV13
clone_size: NA
j_call: TRBJ2-3

cdr3_aa: CASKNRDGANVLTF
cdr3_nt: TGTGCCAGCAAGAACAGGGATGGGGCCAACGTCCTGACTTTC
d_call: NA
v_call: TRBV19
clone_size: few
j_call: TRBJ2-6

cdr3_aa: CASSVVGGGELFF
cdr3_nt: TGTGCCAGCAGCGTAGTCGGGGGCGGGGAGCTGTTTTTT
d_call: NA
v_call: TRBV9
clone_size: NA
j_call: TRBJ2-2

cdr3_aa: CASSQGPGARLDEQFF
cdr3_nt: TGTGCCAGCAGCCAGGGGCCAGGGGCTCGGTTGGATGAGCAGTTCTTC
d_call: NA
v_call: TRBV3-1/TRBV3-2
clone_size: NA
j_call: TRBJ2-1

cdr3_aa: CASSPPTGIGETQYF
cdr3_nt: TGTGCCAGCAGCCCGCCGACAGGGATTGGAGAGACCCAGTACTTC
d_call: TRBD1
v_call: TRBV7-9
clone_size: NA
j_call: TRBJ2-5

cdr3_aa: CASSLTSSPDTQYF
cdr3_nt: TGTGCCAGCAGCTTAACTAGCTCCCCAGATACGCAGTATTTT
d_call: NA
v_call: TRBV13
clone_size: NA
j_call: TRBJ2-3

cdr3_aa: CAISEWGTSKDNEQFF
cdr3_nt: TGTGCCATCAGTGAATGGGGGACTAGCAAGGACAATGAGCAGTTCTTC
d_call: TRBD2
v_call: TRBV10-3
clone_size: NA
j_call: TRBJ2-1

cdr3_aa: CASSYGTGAYGYTF
cdr3_nt: TGTGCCAGCAGCTATGGGACAGGGGCCTATGGCTACACCTTC
d_call: TRBD1
v_call: TRBV7-9
clone_size: NA
j_call: TRBJ1-2

cdr3_aa: CASSLVRTGETGGSEKTQYF
cdr3_nt: TGCGCCAGCAGCTTGGTAAGGACAGGGGAGACCGGGGGCTCCGAGAAGACCCAGTACTTC
d_call: TRBD1
v_call: TRBV5-1
clone_size: NA
j_call: TRBJ2-5

cdr3_aa: CASSGTSGSNTGELFF
cdr3_nt: TGTGCCAGCAGCGGGACTAGCGGATCGAACACCGGGGAGCTGTTTTTT
d_call: TRBD2
v_call: TRBV3-1/TRBV3-2
clone_size: few
j_call: TRBJ2-2

cdr3_aa: CASSSQGNEQFF
cdr3_nt: TGCGCCAGCAGCTCACAGGGAAATGAGCAGTTCTTC
d_call: NA
v_call: TRBV5-1
clone_size: NA
j_call: TRBJ2-1

cdr3_aa: CASSSSAGTGVPYTF
cdr3_nt: TGCGCCAGCAGCTCCTCAGCCGGGACAGGGGTTCCCTACACCTTC
d_call: TRBD1
v_call: TRBV5-1
clone_size: few
j_call: TRBJ1-2

cdr3_aa: CASSQEGGRTFGTDTQYF
cdr3_nt: TGCGCCAGCAGCCAAGAGGGCGGGAGAACTTTCGGCACAGATACGCAGTATTTT
d_call: TRBD2
v_call: TRBV4-3
clone_size: NA
j_call: TRBJ2-3

cdr3_aa: CASSLALAGGIPYEQYF
cdr3_nt: TGTGCCAGCAGTTTAGCGCTAGCGGGGGGAATTCCCTACGAGCAGTACTTC
d_call: TRBD2
v_call: TRBV27
clone_size: NA
j_call: TRBJ2-7

cdr3_aa: CASSYSLAGEDTQYF
cdr3_nt: TGTGCCAGCAGTTACTCGCTAGCGGGGGAAGATACGCAGTATTTT
d_call: TRBD2
v_call: TRBV6-2/TRBV6-3
clone_size: NA
j_call: TRBJ2-3

cdr3_aa: CASSTQAAYGYTF
cdr3_nt: TGTGCCAGCAGCACCCAGGCAGCCTATGGCTACACCTTC
d_call: NA
v_call: TRBV5-4
clone_size: NA
j_call: TRBJ1-2

cdr3_aa: CASTLGGGIYGYTF
cdr3_nt: TGTGCCAGTACCCTAGGGGGAGGGATCTATGGCTACACCTTC
d_call: NA
v_call: TRBV19
clone_size: NA
j_call: TRBJ1-2

cdr3_aa: CATSQAQRRVDQETQYF
cdr3_nt: TGTGCCACCAGCCAAGCTCAAAGAAGAGTTGACCAAGAGACCCAGTACTTC
d_call: NA
v_call: TRBV24-1
clone_size: NA
j_call: TRBJ2-5

cdr3_aa: CASSPWTGDEQYF
cdr3_nt: TGTGCCAGCAGCCCGTGGACAGGGGACGAGCAGTACTTC
d_call: TRBD1
v_call: TRBV9
clone_size: NA
j_call: TRBJ2-7